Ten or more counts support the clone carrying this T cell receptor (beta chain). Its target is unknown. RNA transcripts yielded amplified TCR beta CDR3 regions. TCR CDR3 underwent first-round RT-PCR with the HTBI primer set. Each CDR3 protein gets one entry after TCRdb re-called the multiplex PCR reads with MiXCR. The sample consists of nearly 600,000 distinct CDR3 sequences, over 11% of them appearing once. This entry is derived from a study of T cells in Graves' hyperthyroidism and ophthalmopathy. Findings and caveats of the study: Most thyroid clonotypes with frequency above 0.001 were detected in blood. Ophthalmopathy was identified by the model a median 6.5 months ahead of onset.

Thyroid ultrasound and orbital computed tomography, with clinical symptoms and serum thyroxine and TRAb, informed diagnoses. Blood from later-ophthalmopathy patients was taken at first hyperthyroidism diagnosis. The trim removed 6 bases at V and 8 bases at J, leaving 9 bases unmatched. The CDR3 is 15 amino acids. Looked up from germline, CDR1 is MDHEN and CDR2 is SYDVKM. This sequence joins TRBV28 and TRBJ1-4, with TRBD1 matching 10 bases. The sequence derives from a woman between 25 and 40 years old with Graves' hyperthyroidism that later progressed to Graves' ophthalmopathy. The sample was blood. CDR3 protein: CASSPWTGGKEKLFF. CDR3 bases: TGTGCCAGCAGCCCCTGGACAGGGGGAAAGGAAAAACTGTTTTTT.